Given below is one T cell receptor (beta chain) in context. Its antigen is undetermined. The sample originates from a study of blood T cells in healthy people across ages. Findings and caveats of the study: Higher diversity and more naive CD4+ cells were features of long-lived donors, compared to aged donors.

Using a J-beta primer mix together with a sample-barcoded 5' primer, a second PCR was run for roughly 6 to 11 cycles. One entry per CDR3 protein, called by TCRdb with MiXCR from the 5' RACE reads. Of 1.5 million to 1.9 million distinct CDR3 sequences listed, 35% to 45% were seen once; the top ten hold more than 4%. V lost 4 bases and J 3 bases, leaving 12 bases between the germline ends. CDR1 and CDR2 (germline): MNHNY, SVGAGI (reference sequence). There are 14 residues in the CDR3. This rearrangement joins TRBV6-6 to TRBJ1-1; D might be TRBD1 (5 bases). This TCR was recovered from a woman aged 18-29 years in good health. The sequenced sample was blood. CDR3 in DNA: TGTGCCAGCAGTTTACCAGGGAGCGACACTGAAGCTTTCTTT. Amino acids: CASSLPGSDTEAFF.